This T cell receptor beta chain was sequenced for a study of cytomegalovirus exposure and HLA in healthy donors. Findings and caveats of the study: Presence/absence analyses treated sequencing depth as roughly uniform across donors. Association with HLA alleles at 0.05 false discovery rate was found for 16,951 TCR beta sequences in a later analysis.

V shed 4 bases and J 5 bases; nucleotides not matched to a gene: 7. The CDR3 has 16 amino acids. CDR1 is SGHDN and CDR2 is FVKESK in the germline V gene. To note about this clone: The antigen remains undetermined.

The PCR ran on 60 Vbeta and 13 Jbeta primers. TCRdb's table, derived via immunoSEQ multiplex PCR, lists solely in-frame clones and lacks some. Seen in this sample are 130,000 or so clones; the ten most common clones hold around 1.5%. Sequencing used PBMCs. The clonotype was recovered from a woman between 35 and 50 years old in good health and CMV-seronegative. This chain connects TRBV14 to TRBJ2-5; 13 bases line up with TRBD2. In DNA form, the CDR3 reads TGTGCCAGCAGCCGCAAAGGACTAGCGGGGGTGGAGACCCAGTACTTC. This codes for CASSRKGLAGVETQYF.